The clone carrying this TCR beta chain was detected only a few times. The antigen remains undetermined. The data were obtained in a study of T cells in Graves' hyperthyroidism and ophthalmopathy. Study-wide findings and caveats: Progression to ophthalmopathy was predicted a median of approximately 6.4 months early.

Authors of the study amplified TCR beta CDR3 regions from RNA transcripts. A set of HTBI primers served as the primers for a first-round RT-PCR of the TCR CDR3. Via MiXCR, TCRdb re-called the multiplex PCR reads, giving one row per CDR3 protein. The sample yields approximately 690,000 distinct CDR3 sequences, more than 20% seen once. The V gene's germline CDR1 is SEHNR and CDR2 FQNEAQ (reference sequence). This CDR3 has 16 residues. The J segment lost 5 bases and the V segment lost 5 bases, leaving 10 bases of the junction unmatched. The V and J genes are TRBV7-9 and TRBJ2-1, with 9 bases lining up with TRBD1. The sequence derives from a man aged 25-40 years with Graves' ophthalmopathy. Sample: blood. This CDR3 is CASSPPGQGLDNEQFF. In DNA form, the CDR3 reads TGTGCCAGCAGCCCCCCGGGACAGGGCCTCGACAATGAGCAGTTCTTC.